This T cell receptor (beta chain) was sequenced for a study of tumor-infiltrating T cells and Merkel cell polyomavirus (dated by TCRdb to the late 2010s). In the study overall: The study examined CD8+ T cells specific for the Merkel cell polyomavirus KLL epitope in Merkel cell carcinoma patients. Patients came in at different disease stages and had a median follow-up of approximately 2.7 years, ranging from roughly 1.1 to 6.0 years. Varied, non-standardized therapies, including chemotherapy, radiation and immunotherapies, were received by the patients. TRB sequencing covered KLL-tetramer-sorted cells from blood or tumor-infiltrating lymphocytes in about 15 samples, plus 12 matched whole-tumor samples. The majority of whole-tumor samples consisted of approximately 23-micron curls cut from formalin-fixed, paraffin-embedded tissue blocks. Across the study, one tumor sample was a frozen nodal tumor digest and one was a flash-frozen core biopsy of a metastasis. General study outcomes and caveats: Only a single viral epitope was studied, so T cells against other Merkel cell polyomavirus epitopes were not captured. More unique KLL-specific clonotypes in tumors (5-108 vs 0-3) was associated with a significant MCC-specific survival advantage (P = 0.0051). One limitation of the study is the small sample size (n ≈ 13 patients). A higher intratumoral fraction of KLL-specific T cells (roughly 1.9-18% versus about 0-0.15%) was associated with significantly improved MCC-specific survival. KLL-specific TRB repertoires proved diverse and largely private: among nearly 400 unique sequences, only one clonotype was public, and a couple of patients shared that clonotype.

From a lookup of the germline V gene, CDR1 and CDR2 are SGHTA and FQGNSA. The CDR3 measures 16 amino acids from cysteine to phenylalanine. The DNA shown is the 48-base CDR3, in frame from base 1. At the junction V is shortened by 5 bases and J by 3 bases; bases outside the gene matches: 9. Of note for this clone: Its recognized antigen is unknown. No base quality values were provided; no much bigger clone lies one nucleotide off.

By immunohistochemistry, the tumors of all patients showed robust positive staining for Merkel cell polyomavirus Large T antigen. The study included about eleven Merkel cell carcinoma patients whose blood and/or cultured TIL contained robust KLL-tetramer+ populations exceeding 0.04% of CD8+ T cells. Every patient was Caucasian, and patient ages had a median of 65 years and ranged from about 45 to 80 years. For patients with unknown primaries who presented with nodal disease, or in cases where primary tissue was insufficient, lymph node tumors were analyzed. Libraries came from the immunoSEQ multiplex PCR assay. Genomic DNA extraction, TRB sequencing and normalization were carried out by Adaptive Biotechnologies (Seattle, WA). As for the authors' bioinformatics: Clonality was computed as one minus Shannon entropy of productive TRB sequences normalized by log2 of unique productive sequences. KLL-specific clonotypes in tumors were identified by matching TCRbeta CDR3 amino acid sequences to those from the tetramer-sorted sample of each patient. TCRdb stores this immuneACCESS table with in-frame sequences only. Part of the clones is absent; in the studies checked, under half of the shortfall reflects unresolved V genes, and no reason is known for the rest. V, J and clone size are those of that table, while D and trimming were read from the DNA. The sample profile shows 20,000 to 25,000 clones; around 90% of them were found once. Less than 3% of the sample lies in the top ten.

This receptor was taken from a man between 45 and 60 years old with Merkel cell carcinoma. The sample was lymph node tissue. The V and J genes are TRBV7-2 and TRBJ1-5; TRBD1 agrees with 8 junctional bases. CDR3 sequence: CASSPRTGLNNQPQHF. The sequenced DNA: TGTGCCAGCAGCCCCCGGACAGGGTTGAACAATCAGCCCCAGCATTTT.